This T cell receptor (beta chain) comes out of a study of cytomegalovirus exposure and HLA in healthy donors. With regard to this clone: Its specificity is unknown.

Study findings and constraints: It was around 160 TCR beta chains that were listed as cytomegalovirus-associated.

Repertoires were generated with immunoSEQ multiplex PCR, while TCRdb's copy carries only in-frame clones and drops some. The sample records approximately 98,000 clones, approximately 85% being singletons. Trimming at V came to 4 bases and at J to 11 bases, leaving 10 bases not matched to a gene. There are 14 residues in the CDR3. The germline CDR1 and CDR2 sequences are SGHDN and FVKESK. The chain links TRBV14 to TRBJ1-3; 8 bases map to TRBD1. The receptor was derived from a woman younger than 30 in good health and CMV-seronegative. Sequenced input: PBMCs. The CDR3 loop is CASSPGTGSRAIYF. The CDR3 DNA is TGTGCCAGCAGCCCCGGGACAGGCTCCAGGGCCATATATTTT. Based on the CDR3 plus reference TRBV14 and TRBJ1-3, the full variable domain is EAGVTQFPSHSVIEKGQTVTLRCDPISGHDNLYWYRRVMGKEIKFLLHFVKESKQDESGMPNNRFLAERTGGTYSTLKVQPAELEDSGVYFCASSPGTGSRAIYFGEGSWLTVV.